This T cell receptor beta chain was documented in a study of blood T cell repertoires in COVID-19. Some clones are missing from TCRdb's copy, which holds only in-frame ones; the method was immunoSEQ multiplex PCR. The repertoire holds some 250,000 clones, with around 90% as singletons. Germline CDR1 MDHEN, CDR2 SYDVKM. The CDR3 has 16 amino acids. The V end was cut by 5 bases, the J end by 7 bases, with 21 bases between. The source material was peripheral blood. The receptor comes from a woman between 40 and 50 years old who had recovered from COVID-19. The chain recombines TRBV28 with TRBJ2-1; possibly TRBD1 for D (5 bases). CDR3 in amino acids: CASSPRGAGSWNEQFF. CDR3 DNA sequence: TGTGCCAGCAGTCCCCGTGGGGCCGGCTCATGGAATGAGCAGTTCTTC.